The entry below describes one T cell receptor (beta chain). These data originate in a study of blood T cell repertoires in COVID-19. Germline values: CDR1 KGHDR, CDR2 SFDVKD. The V and J ends lost 4 bases and 0 bases respectively, with 17 bases between them. This CDR3 region has 17 residues. In the original analysis: Amplification from reference gene primers served as the basis for estimated nucleated cell counts. Assay used: immunoSEQ multiplex PCR; TCRdb lists only in-frame clones, some missing. V, J and clone size reflect that table, while D and trimming were determined from the DNA. This sample yields about 140,000 clones, of which around 90% are seen a single time; 1.5% to 2% belongs to the top ten.

The sequence came from a man between 65 and 85 years old with acute or convalescent COVID-19. Source material: peripheral blood. The chain uses TRBV24-1 and TRBJ1-1; D unresolved. Here the CDR3 DNA reads TGTGCCACCAGTGAGAGGTCCATAGGCATCATGAACACTGAAGCTTTCTTT. Its translation is CATSERSIGIMNTEAFF.